This entry describes one T cell receptor beta chain. The V end was cut by 1 base, the J end by 10 bases, with 7 bases between. Germline V gives CDR1 SGHDN, CDR2 FVKESK. CDR3 length: 11 residues. The data originate from a study of blood T cell repertoires in COVID-19. Study as a whole: The analysed material was cDNA or gDNA that came from T cells, B-cell-depleted T cells, or PBMCs.

The repertoire was sequenced with immunoSEQ multiplex PCR; TCRdb's copy has only in-frame clones and lacks some. This table holds just under 30,000 clones, 80% found once. The rearrangement links TRBV14 to TRBJ1-1; D gene uncertain. Sequencing was done on a sample of peripheral blood. This clonotype was obtained from a woman in her seventies with acute or convalescent COVID-19. As DNA, the CDR3 is TGTGCCAGCAGCCAAGGGCGGGTAGCTTTCTTT. Its translation: CASSQGRVAFF.